The clone carrying this T cell receptor beta chain was picked up a small number of times. Its antigen is undetermined. The sample comes from a study of metastatic and nonmetastatic thyroid tumors. Study-level information: Patients with malignant and benign thyroid disease provided blood and tumor or nodule tissue, whose repertoires were compared.

Findings and limits, study-wide: The study reportedly found significantly higher TCR beta diversity in malignant thyroid tumors than benign nodules, in blood and tumor.

The CDR3 covers 14 residues. Unmatched junction bases numbered 11, after V lost 6 bases and J lost 7 bases. The germline V gene encodes CDR1 MDHEN and CDR2 SYDVKM. Treatment of any kind had been given to no patient before thyroid surgery. TCRdb recomputed clones from the PCR reads via MiXCR. The repertoire consists of 20,000 to 25,000 clones, with 24% occurring once and the leading ten covering roughly 6.6%. The V call is TRBV28, the J call TRBJ1-1; 7 bases map to TRBD1. Sequencing was done on a sample of tumor tissue. The sequence derives from a female donor with papillary thyroid cancer or a benign thyroid nodule (not recorded which). Some clones in this sample may be carry-over from other donors' samples. In nucleotides, the CDR3 is TGTGCCAGCAGCGCGGGACAGATACGGAATGAAGCTTTCTTT. This gives the protein CASSAGQIRNEAFF.